The 24 T cell receptor beta chains below come from one sample, sequenced in a study of cytomegalovirus exposure and HLA in healthy donors. The study ran its PCR with 60 Vbeta and 13 Jbeta primers. The table came from immunoSEQ multiplex PCR; TCRdb's copy has only in-frame clones and leaves some out. The sample holds 100,000 to 150,000 clones; roughly a tenth are singletons and the top ten take approximately 4.5%. Sequences were obtained from PBMCs. Receptors originate from a woman between 18 and 29 years old in good health and CMV-seropositive.

The rearrangement joins TRBV30 to TRBJ1-4; TRBD1 matches at 7 bases. The CDR3 has 12 amino acids. In germline, CDR1 is GTSNPN, CDR2 SVGIG (reference sequence). V lost 3 bases and J lost 7; bases outside the gene matches: 2. The CDR3 DNA sequence: TGTGCCTGGAGCCCAGGGGGTGAAAAACTGTTTTTT. This codes for CAWSPGGEKLFF.

This clone has only a few counts. The chain employs TRBV10-2 and TRBJ2-7; perhaps TRBD2 as D (6 bases). This CDR3 comprises 13 residues. CDR1 WSHSY and CDR2 SAAADI come from the germline V gene. V lost 10 bases and J lost 6, with 19 bases in between. CDR3 nucleotides: TGCGCCACGGACCGTAGACCGGGGGTCGAGCAGTACTTC. This gives the protein CATDRRPGVEQYF.

V is TRBV27 and J is TRBJ1-2; no firm D call. The CDR3 has 13 residues. The germline CDR1 and CDR2 sequences are MNHEY and SMNVEV (reference sequence). The V and J ends lost 5 bases and 4 bases respectively, with 11 bases between them. The CDR3 region has the DNA TGTGCCAGCAGTACCATGACAAGCTATGGCTACACCTTC. Translation gives CASSTMTSYGYTF.

The rearrangement joins TRBV27 to TRBJ1-2, with unresolved D. This CDR3 has 16 amino acids. Per germline, CDR1 MNHEY and CDR2 SMNVEV (reference sequence). V lost 0 bases and J 4 bases, leaving 15 bases between the germline ends. The CDR3 loop reads CASSLSNSGGLYGYTF. DNA of the CDR3: TGTGCCAGCAGTTTATCGAACTCCGGCGGCCTCTATGGCTACACCTTC.

This clone was counted only a few times. This rearrangement joins TRBV2 to TRBJ1-3, with D uncertain. CDR1 and CDR2 (germline): SNHLY, FYNNEI. Trimming cost V 3 bases and J 4 bases, with 7 bases left between them. This CDR3 contains 13 residues. This chain's CDR3 is CASSDVEGNTIYF. The CDR3 coding sequence is TGTGCCAGCAGTGATGTAGAAGGAAACACCATATATTTT.

This rearrangement joins TRBV2 to TRBJ2-3; TRBD1 matches 9 bases. J lost 4 bases, V lost 8 bases, and 13 bases had no gene match. Germline CDR1 is SNHLY and CDR2 is FYNNEI. CDR3 length: 16 amino acids. The DNA for the CDR3 is TGTGCCAGCCGAAACCCCCGGGACAGGGAGGCAGATACGCAGTATTTT. Residues: CASRNPRDREADTQYF.

The rearrangement links TRBV5-1 to TRBJ2-6; D unclear. V gave up 4 bases and J gave up 0 bases, with 8 bases separating them. This CDR3 has 15 amino acids. CDR1 and CDR2 (germline): SGHRS, YFSETQ. The CDR3 bases are TGCGCCAGCAGCCGCGACACCTCTGGGGCCAACGTCCTGACTTTC. Translation: CASSRDTSGANVLTF.

This rearrangement joins TRBV18 to TRBJ2-1; tentatively, D is TRBD2 (6 bases). This CDR3 has 15 amino acids. Germline V CDR1 and CDR2: KGHSH, LQKENI. Trimming took 3 bases from V and 0 from J, leaving 9 bases between them. CDR3 DNA: TGTGCCAGCTCACCCCTCGGGGGCTCCTACAATGAGCAGTTCTTC. Protein sequence: CASSPLGGSYNEQFF.

Points on this clone: This specimen includes other DNA sequences encoding the same CDR3. The chain is built from TRBV18 and TRBJ2-5, with 8 bases matching TRBD2. V trimming: 3 bases; J trimming: 5 bases; junction bases outside the gene matches: 5. Germline V gene sequence: CDR1 KGHSH, CDR2 LQKENI. This CDR3 is built from 14 residues. CDR3 nucleotides: TGTGCCAGCTCACCCTTCGGCGGGAGGGAGACCCAGTACTTC. It specifies CASSPFGGRETQYF.

This clone appeared a few times. J is TRBJ1-2 and V is TRBV10-3, with D perhaps TRBD1 (6 bases). Trimming stripped 3 bases from V and 12 bases from J, with 14 bases between. This CDR3 is built from 12 residues. In germline, CDR1 is ENHRY, CDR2 SYGVKD. The CDR3 loop reads CAISEKTGGNTF. The CDR3 DNA is TGTGCCATCAGTGAAAAGACAGGTGGAAACACCTTC.

The V and J genes are TRBV25-1 and TRBJ1-5; no clear D gene. CDR3 size: 12 residues. Looked up from germline, CDR1 is MGHDK and CDR2 is SYGVNS. V lost 10 bases, J lost 3 bases, and 10 bases lay in between. The CDR3 sequence is CAIPGANQPQHF. Written as DNA, the CDR3 is TGTGCCATCCCGGGAGCCAATCAGCCCCAGCATTTT.

Written as DNA, the CDR3 is TGTGCCTGGAGTGTACTCGGACTCGGGGCCAACGTCCTGACTTTC. This translates into CAWSVLGLGANVLTF. V is TRBV30 and J is TRBJ2-6, with a possible D match to TRBD2 (5 bases). Germline assignment: CDR1 GTSNPN and CDR2 SVGIG (reference sequence). The CDR3 runs to 15 residues. Trimming cost V 0 bases and J 4 bases, with 10 bases left between them.

The chain uses TRBV7-8 and TRBJ2-7, with 11 bases aligning to TRBD2. With 4 bases clipped from V and 1 base from J, the junction kept 3 bases outside the gene matches. Germline-derived CDR1 and CDR2 are SGHVS and FQNEAQ. The CDR3 has 15 residues. Here the CDR3 reads CASSYSGRGSYEQYF. In nucleotides, the CDR3 is TGTGCCAGCAGCTATAGCGGGAGGGGTTCCTACGAGCAGTACTTC.

The J gene is TRBJ2-1, the V gene TRBV7-2, with D unclear. The CDR3 is made up of 15 amino acids. Germline values: CDR1 SGHTA, CDR2 FQGNSA. V dropped 5 bases and J dropped 8 bases, with 19 bases sitting between them. CDR3 protein: CASSPQAGDVDEQFF. The CDR3 DNA follows: TGTGCCAGCAGCCCCCAAGCAGGTGATGTGGATGAGCAGTTCTTC.

This clone has a handful of counts. This chain links TRBV28 with TRBJ1-2, with 7 positions matching TRBD1. V lost 5 bases, J lost 8 bases, and 8 bases stayed unmatched. The CDR3 is 13 residues long. The germline gives CDR1 MDHEN, CDR2 SYDVKM. The chain's CDR3 is CASSRGDSGGYTF. CDR3 nucleotides: TGTGCCAGCAGTAGGGGGGACAGCGGGGGCTACACCTTC.

The sample holds a few counts of this clone. This chain links TRBV6-5 with TRBJ2-7; 7 positions agree with TRBD2. Per germline, CDR1 MNHEY and CDR2 SVGAGI. Germline trimming cut 2 bases from V and 4 bases from J; bases unmatched to any gene: 8. The length of the CDR3 is 15 residues. The CDR3 region is CASSYLAGEGYEQYF. Written as DNA, the CDR3 is TGTGCCAGCAGTTACCTTGCGGGAGAGGGGTACGAGCAGTACTTC.

This clone was seen more than once but under ten times. V and J are TRBV2 and TRBJ1-2; TRBD1 matches 8 bases. There are 13 residues in the CDR3. Germline CDR1 and CDR2: SNHLY and FYNNEI. Unmatched junction bases numbered 8, after V lost 6 bases and J lost 8 bases. The CDR3 DNA sequence: TGTGCCAGCAGCGCCGACAGGGGTCAAGGCTACACCTTC. It encodes CASSADRGQGYTF.

V is TRBV7-9 and J is TRBJ1-1; tentative D call: TRBD1 (5 bases). Germline CDR1 is SEHNR and CDR2 is FQNEAQ (reference sequence). Trimming left V 4 bases short and J 1 base short, with 7 bases between. CDR3 size: 13 residues. CDR3 DNA: TGTGCCAGCAGCTCCGACAGGAACACTGAAGCTTTCTTT. It specifies CASSSDRNTEAFF.

The chain carries TRBV19 and TRBJ2-2; a possible D gene is TRBD2 (6 bases). V dropped 1 base and J dropped 3 bases, with 12 bases sitting between them. The length of the CDR3 is 16 residues. CDR1 and CDR2 from the germline V gene are LNHDA and SQIVND (reference sequence). CDR3 sequence: CASSIAAGTDTGELFF. The DNA of the CDR3 is TGTGCCAGTAGTATAGCTGCGGGGACGGACACCGGGGAGCTGTTTTTT.

This clone appeared a few times. The chain links TRBV6-4 to TRBJ1-5; D possibly corresponds to TRBD1 (6 bases). The CDR3 consists of 14 residues. Trimming left V 3 bases short and J 2 bases short, with 8 bases between. Germline V gives CDR1 MRHNA, CDR2 SNTAGT. This CDR3 reads CASSEAGGNQPQHF. In DNA form, the CDR3 reads TGTGCCAGCAGTGAGGCAGGGGGCAATCAGCCCCAGCATTTT.

This clone counts as medium-sized. This sequence joins TRBV10-3 and TRBJ1-5; 7 bases are a match to TRBD1. J lost 3 bases, V lost 2 bases, and 4 bases had no gene match. This CDR3 contains 15 residues. Per the germline V gene, CDR1 is ENHRY and CDR2 is SYGVKD. The CDR3 DNA is TGTGCCATCAGTGAGACAGGGGAAATCAATCAGCCCCAGCATTTT. Its protein is CAISETGEINQPQHF.

This chain links TRBV13 with TRBJ2-2; 7 bases are shared with TRBD2. Trimming at V came to 1 base and at J to 4 bases, leaving 6 bases not matched to a gene. From germline, CDR1 is PRHDT and CDR2 FYEKMQ (reference sequence). CDR3 length: 16 residues. The CDR3 loop reads CASSLEAGATTGELFF. CDR3 DNA sequence: TGTGCCAGCAGCTTAGAGGCGGGAGCGACCACCGGGGAGCTGTTTTTT.

The sample holds a few counts of this clone. The CDR3 coding sequence is TGTGCCACCAGCAGAGATCAGGCGTCGAATGAGCAGTTCTTC. Amino acids: CATSRDQASNEQFF. V usage is TRBV15 and J usage is TRBJ2-1; D gene uncertain. Germline loops: CDR1 LNHNV, CDR2 YYDKDF (reference sequence). This CDR3 contains 14 residues. Trimming removed 0 bases from V and 7 bases from J, with 10 bases in between.

J is TRBJ2-3 and V is TRBV5-1, with 7 nucleotides matching TRBD2. Trimming cost V 6 bases and J 2 bases; bases outside gene matches: 6. Germline CDR1 is SGHRS and CDR2 is YFSETQ. CDR3 length: 14 amino acids. CDR3 coding DNA: TGCGCCAGCACCTGGGACTACACCACAGATACGCAGTATTTT. Translation: CASTWDYTTDTQYF.